A single sample gave rise to the 23 T cell receptor beta chains below, sequenced in a study of CD8 T cells in ankylosing spondylitis. A single record per CDR3 protein comes from TCRdb applying MiXCR to the 5' RACE reads. This sample yields some 300,000 distinct CDR3 sequences, of which under 25% are seen a single time; 3.5% belongs to the top ten. Specimen: blood, either unsorted or a sorted T cell fraction (not recorded which). The receptors stem from a female donor with ankylosing spondylitis or in good health (not recorded which).

This clonotype occurred many times. The V and J genes are TRBV3-1 and TRBJ2-7; D not certain. This CDR3 spans 15 amino acids. Per the germline V gene, CDR1 is LGHDT and CDR2 is YNNKEL (reference sequence). Trimming removed 4 bases at V and 0 bases at J, with 13 bases between. The CDR3: CASSRGVAASYEQYF. The CDR3 nucleotides are TGTGCCAGCAGCCGCGGAGTAGCAGCCTCCTACGAGCAGTACTTC.

The rearrangement joins TRBV6-1 to TRBJ1-2; D remains ambiguous. This CDR3 contains 12 residues. Per the germline V gene, CDR1 is MNHNS and CDR2 is SASEGT. Trimming took 4 bases from V and 3 from J, leaving 6 bases between them. The CDR3 loop is CASSVTDYGYTF. The CDR3 region has the DNA TGTGCCAGCAGTGTAACAGACTATGGCTACACCTTC.

The chain has TRBV28 and TRBJ2-7, with D perhaps matching TRBD1 (6 bases). CDR1 MDHEN and CDR2 SYDVKM come from the germline V gene. Trimming left V 8 bases short and J 2 bases short, with 19 bases between. The CDR3 is 15 residues long. In DNA, the CDR3 is TGTGCCAGCGGATTTTCAGGGGTAGTCACCTACGAGCAGTACTTC. Protein sequence: CASGFSGVVTYEQYF.

This clonotype came up a few times. The V call is TRBV5-1, the J call TRBJ2-7, with D tentatively TRBD2 (6 bases). Trimming took off 1 base at V and 7 bases at J, with 18 bases between the two ends. Germline assignment: CDR1 SGHRS and CDR2 YFSETQ. The CDR3 loop spans 15 amino acids. CDR3 bases: TGCGCCAGCAGCTTGTCGCCCTCGGGAGCTGTGGAGCAGTACTTC. It translates to CASSLSPSGAVEQYF.

This clonotype was observed many times. The chain carries TRBV10-3 and TRBJ2-7, with D unclear. There are 12 residues in the CDR3. Germline V lookup: CDR1 ENHRY, CDR2 SYGVKD. V was cut by 0 bases and J by 7 bases, with 7 bases left in between. The DNA of the CDR3 is TGTGCCATCAGTGAGTCGGTGGGGGAGCAGTACTTC. Protein product: CAISESVGEQYF.

The CDR3 DNA reads TGCGCCAGCAGCTTGATCCAGGGCAGGACAGATACGCAGTATTTT. Protein: CASSLIQGRTDTQYF. The J gene is TRBJ2-3, the V gene TRBV5-1; D might be TRBD1 (5 bases). Germline CDR1 is SGHRS and CDR2 is YFSETQ. V was pared by 1 base and J by 3 bases, with 12 bases between. The CDR3 spans 15 residues.

The V call is TRBV5-5, the J call TRBJ2-5; D not certain. Germline CDR1 SGHKS, CDR2 YYEKEE (reference sequence). The ends were cut back, 0 bases at V and 3 bases at J, with 6 bases in the middle. The CDR3 totals 13 residues. In DNA, the CDR3 is TGTGCCAGCAGCTTGGGAGCAGAAGAGACCCAGTACTTC. This translates into CASSLGAEETQYF.

This clonotype has a count of ten or more. This chain links TRBV10-3 with TRBJ1-2; D is ambiguous. Trimming removed 3 bases from V and 4 bases from J, with 9 bases in between. The CDR3 length is 13 residues. Germline loops: CDR1 ENHRY, CDR2 SYGVKD. The CDR3 DNA is TGTGCCATCAGTGACCCAACCACCTATGGCTACACCTTC. Translation gives CAISDPTTYGYTF.

This clonotype was seen many times. At one of its ends the junction is not consistent with the germline gene, which may arise from a read error. The chain has TRBV7-7 and TRBJ2-5; 9 bases are a match to TRBD2. CDR1 is SSHAT and CDR2 is FNYEAQ in the germline V gene (reference sequence). The CDR3 extends over 17 amino acids. The CDR3 DNA sequence: TGTGCTAGCAGCCTTTCAAATCTAGCGGGGTCCCGAGAGACCCAGTACTTC. Translating it yields CASSLSNLAGSRETQYF.

The table lists this clonotype with a few counts. The CDR3 DNA reads as TGTGCCAGCAGCCGTGGGCCTCAAGGGGGAAAACTGTTTTTT. It is translated as CASSRGPQGGKLFF. The rearrangement uses TRBV28 and TRBJ1-4, with D maybe TRBD1 (6 bases). V shed 6 bases and J shed 10 bases, with 18 bases lying between them. CDR3 length equals 14 residues. In germline, CDR1 is MDHEN, CDR2 SYDVKM.

This clonotype was seen a handful of times. This chain uses TRBV4-3 with TRBJ2-5; D is possibly TRBD2 (6 bases). Germline V gives CDR1 LGHNA, CDR2 YSLEER. V lost 0 bases, J lost 0 bases, and 11 bases lay in between. The CDR3 has 16 residues. The CDR3, as DNA: TGCGCCAGCAGCCAAGAGACGGGAGCGTACCAAGAGACCCAGTACTTC. Translated, it gives CASSQETGAYQETQYF.

This clonotype was recorded a few times. The chain uses TRBV2 and TRBJ1-1; D uncertain. There are 13 residues in the CDR3. Trimming pared 2 bases from V and 3 bases from J, leaving 7 bases between. Germline assignment: CDR1 SNHLY and CDR2 FYNNEI. The CDR3 region has the DNA TGTGCCAGCAGTGAATATGGGGACACTGAAGCTTTCTTT. The encoded protein is CASSEYGDTEAFF.

In its sample, this clonotype was seen once. A read error may explain this, as a much larger clone is one base away. CDR3 region: CSGGEVGGTQYF. Here the CDR3 DNA reads TGCAGCGGGGGGGAGGTCGGAGGGACCCAGTACTTC. The chain combines TRBV29-1 with TRBJ2-5; D possibly corresponds to TRBD2 (6 bases). Germline V gene data show CDR1 as SQVTM and CDR2 as ANQGSEA. The CDR3 length is 12 residues. V lost 7 bases to trimming and J lost 7 bases, with 16 bases between them.

The sample holds a few counts of this clonotype. The rearrangement links TRBV30 to TRBJ2-5, with D hard to call. This CDR3 is built from 12 residues. The V and J ends lost 2 bases and 5 bases respectively, with 9 bases between them. The germline V gene has CDR1 GTSNPN and CDR2 SVGIG (reference sequence). The CDR3 is CAWSNYRETQYF. The CDR3 nucleotides are TGTGCCTGGAGTAATTACCGGGAGACCCAGTACTTC.

The chain links TRBV20-1 to TRBJ1-1, with no clear D. Trimming shortened V by 2 bases and J by 4 bases, and 11 bases separated the two germline ends. The CDR3 has 13 amino acids. Germline CDR1 and CDR2: DFQATT and SNEGSKA (reference sequence). CDR3 region: CSARPTPRTEAFF. In DNA form, the CDR3 reads TGCAGTGCTAGACCTACCCCCCGCACTGAAGCTTTCTTT.

V is TRBV6-5 and J is TRBJ2-2, with D perhaps being TRBD1 or TRBD2 (5 bases each). V lost 4 bases, J lost 0 bases, and 6 bases lay in between. The germline CDR1 and CDR2 sequences are MNHEY and SVGAGI. The CDR3 runs 14 residues. CDR3 DNA: TGTGCCAGCAGTTGGGGGACGAACACCGGGGAGCTGTTTTTT. Translating gives CASSWGTNTGELFF.

This chain uses TRBV12-3 or TRBV12-4 with TRBJ2-1; 7 bases are shared with TRBD2. This CDR3 is 17 amino acids long. V shed 2 bases and J 2 bases; nucleotides not matched to a gene: 9. CDR3 DNA sequence: TGTGCCAGCAGTTTACCCCTAGCGGAGAACCCCTACAATGAGCAGTTCTTC. This gives the protein CASSLPLAENPYNEQFF.

V and J are TRBV19 and TRBJ1-6, with unresolved D. The ends were cut back, 7 bases at V and 10 bases at J, with 14 bases in the middle. The CDR3 contains 13 residues. Germline CDR1 LNHDA, CDR2 SQIVND (reference sequence). The CDR3 spells CASTLTGRSPLHF. CDR3 in DNA: TGTGCCAGTACTCTTACGGGCCGATCACCCCTCCACTTT.

This clonotype was recorded a few times. This sequence joins TRBV20-1 and TRBJ2-3; 8 bases are a match to TRBD2. Germline CDR1 DFQATT, CDR2 SNEGSKA (reference sequence). Germline trimming cut 0 bases from V and 1 base from J; bases unmatched to any gene: 12. The CDR3 is 18 residues long. Written as DNA, the CDR3 is TGCAGTGCTAGAGATTTGCGGGAGGTGTTTAAGGGCACAGATACGCAGTATTTT. Translated, it gives CSARDLREVFKGTDTQYF.

This sequence joins TRBV12-3 or TRBV12-4 and TRBJ2-1; 13 bases match TRBD2. The CDR3 is 15 residues long. The junction had 4 bases not matched to a gene; V was cut back by 3 bases and J by 8 bases. In DNA form, the CDR3 reads TGTGCCAGCAGTTTCGGACTAGCGGGAGTAGATGAGCAGTTCTTC. This encodes CASSFGLAGVDEQFF.

There are many counts of this clonotype. V usage is TRBV11-2 and J usage is TRBJ2-1; D unresolved. Germline CDR1 SGHAT, CDR2 FQNNGV. V lost 0 bases to trimming and J lost 6 bases, with 9 bases between them. This CDR3 spans 14 amino acids. As DNA, the CDR3 is TGTGCCAGCAGCTTAGATCGTGGGGTCAATGAGCAGTTCTTC. Its translation: CASSLDRGVNEQFF.

Many counts were recorded for this clonotype. V usage is TRBV29-1 and J usage is TRBJ1-1; 11 nucleotides agree with TRBD1. In germline, CDR1 is SQVTM, CDR2 ANQGSEA. The V segment lost 4 bases and the J segment 3 bases; nucleotides outside the gene matches: 7. The CDR3 sequence is 15 residues long. The CDR3 region is CSVGSGTGGYTEAFF. In DNA form, the CDR3 reads TGCAGCGTTGGGTCCGGGACAGGGGGGTACACTGAAGCTTTCTTT.

The CDR3 nucleotides read TGTGCCAGCAGTTTAAGCGGGAGACAAGAGCAGTTCTTC. Translated: CASSLSGRQEQFF. This sequence joins TRBV12-3 or TRBV12-4 and TRBJ2-1, with 8 positions matching TRBD2. The CDR3 extends over 13 amino acids. With 2 bases clipped from V and 10 bases from J, the junction kept 4 bases outside the gene matches.